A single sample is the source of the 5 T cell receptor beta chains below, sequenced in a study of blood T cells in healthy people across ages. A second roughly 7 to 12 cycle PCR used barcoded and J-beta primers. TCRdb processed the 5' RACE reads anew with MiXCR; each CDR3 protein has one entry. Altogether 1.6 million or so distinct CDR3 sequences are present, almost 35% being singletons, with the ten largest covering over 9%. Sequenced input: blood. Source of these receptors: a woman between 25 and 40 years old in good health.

The CDR3, as DNA: TGTGCCAGCAGCCAAGTAGGGACAGGGAAACGCCATGAGCAGTTCTTC. This sequence encodes CASSQVGTGKRHEQFF. The V and J genes are TRBV3-1 and TRBJ2-1, with 9 positions matching TRBD1. With V trimmed by 1 base and J by 8 bases, 9 bases remained unmatched. Germline V gives CDR1 LGHDT, CDR2 YNNKEL (reference sequence). This CDR3 is 16 amino acids long.

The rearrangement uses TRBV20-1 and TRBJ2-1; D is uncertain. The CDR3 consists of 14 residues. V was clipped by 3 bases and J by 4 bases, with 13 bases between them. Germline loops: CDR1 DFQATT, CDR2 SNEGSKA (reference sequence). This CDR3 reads CSASSGSVYNEQFF. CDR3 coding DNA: TGCAGTGCTAGCTCTGGGTCTGTTTACAATGAGCAGTTCTTC.

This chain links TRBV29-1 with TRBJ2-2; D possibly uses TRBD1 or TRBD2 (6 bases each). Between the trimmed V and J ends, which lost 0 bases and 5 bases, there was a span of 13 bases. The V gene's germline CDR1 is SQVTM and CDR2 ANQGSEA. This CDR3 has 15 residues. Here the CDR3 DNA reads TGCAGCGTTGAAGAATGGGTAGGGGGGACCGGGGAGCTGTTTTTT. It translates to CSVEEWVGGTGELFF.

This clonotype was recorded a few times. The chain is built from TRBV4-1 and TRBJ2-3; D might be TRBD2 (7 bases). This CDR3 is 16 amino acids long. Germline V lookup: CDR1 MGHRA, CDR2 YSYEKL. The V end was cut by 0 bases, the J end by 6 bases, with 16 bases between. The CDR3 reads CASSQDVGGAGDTQYF. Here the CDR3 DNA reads TGCGCCAGCAGCCAAGATGTGGGGGGGGCAGGGGATACGCAGTATTTT.

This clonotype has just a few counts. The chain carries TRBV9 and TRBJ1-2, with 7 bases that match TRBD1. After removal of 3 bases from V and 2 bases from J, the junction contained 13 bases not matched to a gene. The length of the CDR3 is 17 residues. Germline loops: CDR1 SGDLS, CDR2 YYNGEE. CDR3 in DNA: TGTGCCAGCAGCGAGGGGGGACAGCCAATTTACAACTATGGCTACACCTTC. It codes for CASSEGGQPIYNYGYTF.